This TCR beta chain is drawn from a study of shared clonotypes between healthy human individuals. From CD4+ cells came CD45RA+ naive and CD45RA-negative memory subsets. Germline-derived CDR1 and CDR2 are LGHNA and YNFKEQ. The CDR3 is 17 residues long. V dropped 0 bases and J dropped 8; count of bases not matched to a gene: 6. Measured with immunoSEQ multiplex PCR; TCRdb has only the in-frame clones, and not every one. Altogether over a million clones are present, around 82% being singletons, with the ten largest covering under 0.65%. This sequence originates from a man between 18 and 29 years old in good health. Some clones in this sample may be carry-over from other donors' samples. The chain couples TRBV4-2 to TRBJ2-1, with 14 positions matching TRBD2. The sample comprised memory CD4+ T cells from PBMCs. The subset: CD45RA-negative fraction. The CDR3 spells CASSQDSGTSGGHEQFF. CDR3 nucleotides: TGTGCCAGCAGCCAAGATTCCGGGACTAGCGGGGGTCATGAGCAGTTCTTC.